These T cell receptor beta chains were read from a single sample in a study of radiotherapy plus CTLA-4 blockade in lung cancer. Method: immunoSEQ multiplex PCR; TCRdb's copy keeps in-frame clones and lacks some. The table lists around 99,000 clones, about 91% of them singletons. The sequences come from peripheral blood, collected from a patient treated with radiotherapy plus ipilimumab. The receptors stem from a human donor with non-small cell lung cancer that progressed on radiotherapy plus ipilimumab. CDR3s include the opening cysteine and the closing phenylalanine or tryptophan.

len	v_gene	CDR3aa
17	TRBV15	CATSSLFDGTSGNTIYF
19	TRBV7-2	CASSLVRALATSSYNEQFF
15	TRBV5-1	CASSLYRDLQETQYF
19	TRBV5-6	CASSLPPPGGLFSSYEQYF
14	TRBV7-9	CASSQGTGRWTQYF
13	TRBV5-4	CASSRQEYTEAFF
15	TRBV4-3	CASSPAGLAEETQYF
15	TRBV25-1	CASREPGSGANVLTF
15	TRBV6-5	CASSYAGTGYGELFF
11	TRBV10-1	CAAGQDYEQYF
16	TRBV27	CASSPRLESFSYEQYF
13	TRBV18	CASSHDRTDTQYF
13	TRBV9	CASSVVEGYGYTF
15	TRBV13	CASSRGAGRGNEQFF
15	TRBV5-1	CASSPGLVGTGELFF
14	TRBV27	CASSLSWHTDTQYF
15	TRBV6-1	CASSEYAGSSYEQYF
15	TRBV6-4	CASSPAGTFTDTQYF
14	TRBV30	CAWSRGQGQYGYTF
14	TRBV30	CAWSVKGGGYGYTF
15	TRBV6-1	CASSEPGQGFTEAFF
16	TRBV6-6	CASSLAGGPPFDTQYF
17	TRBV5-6	CASSFTGGGWGNTEAFF
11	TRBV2	CASRFRDLEYF
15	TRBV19	CASSPPAIAVTEAFF
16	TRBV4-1	CASSPTGLAVSYEQYF
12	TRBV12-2	CASRPPPSGTYF
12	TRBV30	CAFHSTNEKLFF
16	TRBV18	CASSPRSEGPSGEQYF
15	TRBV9	CASSPPGMGTGELFF
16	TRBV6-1	CASSAWTEPRGYGYTF
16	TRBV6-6	CASSYSARGSGNTIYF
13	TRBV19	CASTAQYYYGYTF
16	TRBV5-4	CASSSTLAGEPREQYF
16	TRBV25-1	CASSPRTSGDYYEQYF
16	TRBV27	CASSPRQGTSTDTQYF
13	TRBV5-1	CASSLIQNNEQFF
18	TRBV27	CASSLSLAGGAPVREQFF
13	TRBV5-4	CASSGQLNYEQYF
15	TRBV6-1	CASSEEAGGAKTQYF
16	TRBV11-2	CASSIRTSGRTRTQYF
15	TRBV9	CASSTETGGNSPLHF
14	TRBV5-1	CASSGQGAPGEQYF
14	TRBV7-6	CASSVDRGGYEQYF
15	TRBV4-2	CASSHLGAESYEQYF
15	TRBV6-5	CASSLDRDGNQPQHF
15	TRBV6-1	CASSETPAATDTQYF
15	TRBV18	CASSPPIGRHYEQYF